The clone carrying this TCR beta chain was found many times. What it binds is not known. Anyone with autoimmune disease history or systemic immunosuppression was excluded. The data were taken from a study of OX40 agonist ivuxolimab in advanced cancers. Study at large: Cancers in dose escalation were hepatocellular, melanoma, renal cell and head and neck.

This table comes from immunoSEQ multiplex PCR, and its TCRdb copy is limited to in-frame clones, with some not included. The sample includes tens of thousands of clones, approximately 86% of them seen just once. Germline V gives CDR1 SSHAT, CDR2 FNYEAQ (reference sequence). The CDR3 is made up of 15 amino acids. Trimming shortened V by 5 bases and J by 3 bases, and 14 bases separated the two germline ends. Study conclusions and caveats: It was not determined which antigens were specifically recognized by the peripheral T cells that had undergone clonal expansion. Clonal expansion among partial responders at 0.1-3.0 mg/kg ranked near the lowest.

The receptor's source is an adult with an advanced solid tumor such as melanoma, head and neck, liver or kidney cancer. This chain connects TRBV7-7 to TRBJ2-1, with a possible D match to TRBD1 (6 bases). This sample comprised CD4+ or CD8+ T cells sorted from blood, obtained in a trial of the OX40 agonist ivuxolimab. For the CDR3, the DNA is TGTGCCAGCAGCCGAAACTCGGACAGCTACAATGAGCAGTTCTTC. It is translated as CASSRNSDSYNEQFF.